The clone carrying this TCR beta chain was counted a few times. The antigen remains undetermined. As every portion of the isolated RNA was reverse transcribed, the sequencing read expressed TCRB transcripts. Clones were sequenced by immunoSEQ multiplex PCR, and TCRdb holds only the in-frame ones, with some missing. This table has some 220,000 clones, 11% appearing once. This sample is part of a study of beta chain features in type 1 diabetes. Regarding the study as a whole: Among patients, naive, central memory and Treg TCRB repertoires appeared more similar than among healthy donors. Diminished insertions and augmented deletions at VDJ junctions characterized type 1 diabetes patients. The question left open here concerned HLA type influencing TCRB rearrangement.

Germline loops: CDR1 KGHSH, CDR2 LQKENI. The CDR3 totals 16 residues. V was cut by 2 bases and J by 1 base, with 14 bases left in between. The V and J genes are TRBV18 and TRBJ2-5; D is possibly TRBD1 (5 bases). The sequenced sample consisted of central memory CD4+ T cells from blood. The TCR comes from a man aged 18 to 29 in good health. CDR3 sequence (DNA): TGTGCCAGCTCACCAAAGGGGCAGGGCATCCAAGAGACCCAGTACTTC. The encoded protein is CASSPKGQGIQETQYF.